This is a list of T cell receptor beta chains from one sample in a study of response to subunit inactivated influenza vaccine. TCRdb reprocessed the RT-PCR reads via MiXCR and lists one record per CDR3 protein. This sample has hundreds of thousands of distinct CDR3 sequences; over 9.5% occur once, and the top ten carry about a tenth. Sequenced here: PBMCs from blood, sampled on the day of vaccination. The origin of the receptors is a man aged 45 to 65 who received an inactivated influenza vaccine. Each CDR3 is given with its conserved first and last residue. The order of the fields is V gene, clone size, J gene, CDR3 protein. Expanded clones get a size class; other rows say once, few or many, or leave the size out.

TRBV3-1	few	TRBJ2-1	CASSLSGRVNEQFF
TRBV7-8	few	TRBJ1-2	CASSLVFGPTRGYTF
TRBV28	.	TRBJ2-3	CASRGAADTQYF
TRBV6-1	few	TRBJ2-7	CASSERGGQAYYEQYF
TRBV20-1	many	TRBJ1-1	CSARKDRLNTEAFF
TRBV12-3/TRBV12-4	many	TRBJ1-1	CASRLDGANTEAFF
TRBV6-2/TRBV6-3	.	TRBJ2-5	CASRDRGRGETQYF
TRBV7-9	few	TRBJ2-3	CASSLGSRRGGADTQYF
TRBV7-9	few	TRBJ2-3	CASSLFEVRSTDTQYF
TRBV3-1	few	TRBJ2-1	CASSHSTESSYNEQFF
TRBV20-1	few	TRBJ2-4	CSARSSSGAIAKNIQYF
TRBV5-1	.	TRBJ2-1	CASSDSHSYNEQFF
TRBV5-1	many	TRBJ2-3	CASSLLRNNRVTDTQYF
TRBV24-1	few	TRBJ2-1	CATSVQGTSYNEQFF
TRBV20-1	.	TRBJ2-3	CSARAGSTDTQYF
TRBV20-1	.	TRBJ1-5	CSAPLRGQGFNQPQHF
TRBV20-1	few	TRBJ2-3	CSAREAGGFGTDTQYF
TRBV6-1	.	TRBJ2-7	CASRSGTPYEQYF
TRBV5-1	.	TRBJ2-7	CASSLEGGPRDEQYF
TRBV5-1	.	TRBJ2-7	CASSPVGASGSYEQYF
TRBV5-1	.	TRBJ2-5	CASSQTRDGQETQYF
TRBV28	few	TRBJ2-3	CASSLLVENADTQYF
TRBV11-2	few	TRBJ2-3	CASGDRRGGTDTQYF
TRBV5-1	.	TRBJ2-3	CASRPTGGSTDTQYF
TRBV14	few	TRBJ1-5	CASSQDLSQPQHF
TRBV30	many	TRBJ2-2	CAWRIDGIGELFF
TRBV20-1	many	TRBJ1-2	CSARPQGHGYTF
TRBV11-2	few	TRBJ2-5	CASSPLSNLQETQYF
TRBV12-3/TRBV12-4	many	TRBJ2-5	CASSLSEQETQYF
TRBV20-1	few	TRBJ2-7	CSASGGEYDEQYF
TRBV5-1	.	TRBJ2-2	CASSLDAGGTGELFF
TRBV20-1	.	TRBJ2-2	CSADGTRNTGELFF
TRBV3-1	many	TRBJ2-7	CASSHEGETRTYEQYF
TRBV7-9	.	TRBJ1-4	CASSLRSAGFNEKLFF
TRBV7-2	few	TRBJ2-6	CASSLGGTSSGANVLTF
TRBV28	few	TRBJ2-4	CASSLGAPLAGGSIQYF
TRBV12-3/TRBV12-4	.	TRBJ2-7	CASSFSLGEQYF
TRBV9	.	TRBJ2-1	CASSRGLAEVEQFF
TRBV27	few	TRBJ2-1	CASSSNPGRQYNEQFF
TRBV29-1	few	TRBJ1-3	CSAYAGNTIYF